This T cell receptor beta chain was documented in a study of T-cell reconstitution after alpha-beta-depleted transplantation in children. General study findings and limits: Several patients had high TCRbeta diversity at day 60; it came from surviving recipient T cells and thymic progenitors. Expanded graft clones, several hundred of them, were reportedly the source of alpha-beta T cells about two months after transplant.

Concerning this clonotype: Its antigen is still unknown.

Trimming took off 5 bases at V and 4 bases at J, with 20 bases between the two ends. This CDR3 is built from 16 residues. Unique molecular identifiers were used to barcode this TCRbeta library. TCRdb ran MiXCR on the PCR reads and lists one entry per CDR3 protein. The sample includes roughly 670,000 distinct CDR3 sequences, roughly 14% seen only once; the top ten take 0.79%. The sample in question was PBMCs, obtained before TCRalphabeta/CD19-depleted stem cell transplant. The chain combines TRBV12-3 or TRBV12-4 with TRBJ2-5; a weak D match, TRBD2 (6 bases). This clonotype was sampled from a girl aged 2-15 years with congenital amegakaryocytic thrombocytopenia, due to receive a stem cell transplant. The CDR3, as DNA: TGTGCCAGCAGTCCCCGACTAGGCGAAAGACTAGAGACCCAGTACTTC. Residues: CASSPRLGERLETQYF.